These 25 T cell receptor beta chains were all obtained from the same sample, sequenced in a study of CD8+ T cells in alopecia areata. Reverse transcribed after extraction, RNA yielded cDNA as the sequencing template. Assay: immunoSEQ multiplex PCR; the TCRdb copy retains only in-frame clones and omits some. Of around 170,000 clones listed, roughly 46% were seen once; the top ten hold roughly a tenth. Treatment defined: oral pan-JAK inhibitor, 5-10 mg twice daily. The material sequenced was CD8+ T cells sorted from blood, taken at roughly week 52, from a patient treated with tofacitinib. The receptors here all came from a human donor with alopecia areata.

The chain couples TRBV11-2 to TRBJ2-7; D not certain. V lost 8 bases to trimming and J lost 0 bases, with 8 bases between them. Per germline, CDR1 SGHAT and CDR2 FQNNGV. This CDR3 contains 12 residues. The CDR3: CASSDYSYEQYF. In DNA, the CDR3 is TGTGCCAGCTCCGATTACTCCTACGAGCAGTACTTC.

This clone was seen just once. This chain links TRBV4-3 with TRBJ2-3; D may be TRBD1 (6 bases). The germline gives CDR1 LGHNA, CDR2 YSLEER. Deletions cut 2 bases from V and 0 bases from J, with 15 bases between. The CDR3 spans 17 residues. CDR3 region: CASSQSGTPLSTDTQYF. The CDR3 DNA sequence: TGCGCCAGCAGCCAATCCGGGACACCGCTTAGCACAGATACGCAGTATTTT.

The chain recombines TRBV6-1 with TRBJ2-7; 10 bases match TRBD1. Unmatched junction bases numbered 3, after V lost 1 base and J lost 3 bases. Germline lookup yields CDR1 MNHNS and CDR2 SASEGT. This CDR3 spans 15 amino acids. The CDR3 is CASSEGQGAIYEQYF. As DNA, the CDR3 is TGTGCCAGCAGTGAAGGACAGGGGGCAATCTACGAGCAGTACTTC.

The chain has TRBV29-1 and TRBJ2-7, with TRBD2 identical over 10 bases. The V gene end was trimmed by 6 bases and the J gene end by 1 base; junction bases not matched to a gene: 3. Looked up from germline, CDR1 is SQVTM and CDR2 is ANQGSEA. The CDR3 extends over 13 amino acids. CDR3 sequence reads: CSVASGGSYEQYF. Written as DNA, the CDR3 is TGCAGCGTAGCTAGCGGGGGTTCCTACGAGCAGTACTTC.

This clone was seen a few times. V and J are TRBV30 and TRBJ1-1; a weak D match, TRBD1 (5 bases). Trimming took off 4 bases at V and 5 bases at J, with 17 bases between the two ends. This CDR3 region has 14 residues. Germline V gene sequence: CDR1 GTSNPN, CDR2 SVGIG (reference sequence). CDR3 in amino acids: CAWTYGVGETEAFF. The CDR3 region has the DNA TGTGCCTGGACTTACGGGGTGGGGGAAACTGAAGCTTTCTTT.

This chain links TRBV5-6 with TRBJ1-5; TRBD1 matches 8 bases. The CDR3 runs 15 residues. The junction had 8 bases not matched to a gene; V was cut back by 5 bases and J by 4 bases. Germline CDR1 reads SGHDT; CDR2 reads YYEEEE. The CDR3, as DNA: TGTGCCAGCAGTTTGAGTCAGGGGGCGAATCAGCCCCAGCATTTT. Amino acids: CASSLSQGANQPQHF. The whole variable domain, filled in from reference TRBV5-6 and TRBJ1-5, reads DAGVTQSPTHLIKTRGQQVTLRCSPKSGHDTVSWYQQALGQGPQFIFQYYEEEERQRGNFPDRFSGHQFPNYSSELNVNALLLGDSALYLCASSLSQGANQPQHFGDGTRLSIL.

The rearrangement links TRBV11-2 to TRBJ2-1; perhaps TRBD1 as D (5 bases). The CDR3 extends over 15 amino acids. Trimming took 2 bases from V and 0 from J, leaving 8 bases between them. Germline values: CDR1 SGHAT, CDR2 FQNNGV. CDR3 protein: CASSLLQGSYNEQFF. The DNA of the CDR3 is TGTGCCAGCAGCTTACTTCAGGGCTCCTACAATGAGCAGTTCTTC. The full variable domain, completed using reference TRBV11-2 and TRBJ2-1, is EAGVAQSPRYKIIEKRQSVAFWCNPISGHATLYWYQQILGQGPKLLIQFQNNGVVDDSQLPKDRFSAERLKGVDSTLKIQPAKLEDSAVYLCASSLLQGSYNEQFFGPGTRLTVL.

This clone has a handful of counts. This rearrangement joins TRBV9 to TRBJ2-3, with no clear D. CDR1 is SGDLS, CDR2 YYNGEE, per germline. The CDR3 consists of 14 residues. Between the trimmed V and J ends, which lost 0 bases and 0 bases, there was a span of 5 bases. CDR3 in DNA: TGTGCCAGCAGCGTAGATGCAAGCACAGATACGCAGTATTTT. This translates into CASSVDASTDTQYF.

The chain recombines TRBV4-1 with TRBJ1-1, with TRBD1 identical over 7 bases. This CDR3 contains 14 residues. J lost 5 bases, V lost 4 bases, and 7 bases had no gene match. Germline V lookup: CDR1 MGHRA, CDR2 YSYEKL. CDR3 coding DNA: TGCGCCAGCAGCCGCATTGAGGGGGCGACTGAAGCTTTCTTT. It codes for CASSRIEGATEAFF.

The sample holds a few counts of this clone. The chain joins TRBV13 to TRBJ1-6, with a possible D match to TRBD1 (6 bases). This CDR3 contains 14 residues. CDR1 is PRHDT, CDR2 FYEKMQ, per germline (reference sequence). Trimming stripped 2 bases from V and 9 bases from J, with 11 bases between. The DNA for the CDR3 is TGTGCCAGCAGCTTACAAGGGGGTGGTTCACCCCTCCACTTT. It translates to CASSLQGGGSPLHF.

This clone turned up a few times. The chain employs TRBV5-6 and TRBJ1-1; a weak D match, TRBD1 (5 bases). CDR3 length equals 14 residues. The V end was cut by 0 bases, the J end by 4 bases, with 10 bases between. From germline, CDR1 is SGHDT and CDR2 YYEEEE. The DNA for the CDR3 is TGTGCCAGCAGCTTGGGTGGGGGAGTCACTGAAGCTTTCTTT. Encoded protein: CASSLGGGVTEAFF.

This sequence joins TRBV13 and TRBJ2-7, with TRBD1 matching 11 bases. Per germline, CDR1 PRHDT and CDR2 FYEKMQ (reference sequence). This CDR3 is 13 amino acids long. V lost 4 bases, J lost 7 bases, and 3 bases stayed unmatched. Here the CDR3 reads CASSSDRGQEQYF. The CDR3, as DNA: TGTGCCAGCAGCTCGGACAGGGGGCAAGAGCAGTACTTC.

This rearrangement joins TRBV6-4 to TRBJ1-6; no clear D gene. V was clipped by 5 bases and J by 0 bases, with 5 bases between them. Germline V gives CDR1 MRHNA, CDR2 SNTAGT. The CDR3 extends over 14 amino acids. CDR3 residues: CASSRSSYNSPLHF. In DNA form, the CDR3 reads TGTGCCAGCAGTAGGAGCTCCTATAATTCACCCCTCCACTTT.

This clone has just a few counts. The rearrangement links TRBV10-2 to TRBJ1-2; 7 bases align to TRBD1. Trimming cost V 4 bases and J 2 bases; bases outside gene matches: 7. The germline V gene has CDR1 WSHSY and CDR2 SAAADI. This CDR3 is 15 amino acids long. The CDR3 protein is CASSARGGGNYGYTF. The CDR3 DNA sequence: TGCGCCAGCAGTGCCCGAGGGGGCGGGAACTATGGCTACACCTTC.

J is TRBJ1-1 and V is TRBV4-2; the D is unclear. The CDR3 spans 15 residues. Trimming left V 0 bases short and J 3 bases short, with 11 bases between. Germline V gene data show CDR1 as LGHNA and CDR2 as YNFKEQ. The CDR3 reads CASSQDRNSDTEAFF. In DNA form, the CDR3 reads TGTGCCAGCAGCCAAGATCGGAACTCCGACACTGAAGCTTTCTTT.

There are a few counts of this clone. This chain links TRBV6-6 with TRBJ2-1, with D tentatively TRBD2 (5 bases). V was trimmed by 0 bases and J by 8 bases, leaving 17 bases between them. CDR3 length: 16 amino acids. CDR1 and CDR2 from the germline V gene are MNHNY and SVGAGI (reference sequence). The CDR3: CASSYSIGELEHEQFF. Here the CDR3 DNA reads TGTGCCAGCAGTTACTCCATCGGGGAGCTTGAACATGAGCAGTTCTTC.

In its sample, this clone was seen once. The V and J genes are TRBV9 and TRBJ2-5; TRBD2 aligns across 8 bases. CDR3 size: 15 residues. The V and J ends lost 0 bases and 5 bases, in that order; junction bases with no gene match: 6. Germline-derived CDR1 and CDR2 are SGDLS and YYNGEE. The CDR3 loop reads CASSVAVAGPETQYF. DNA for the CDR3: TGTGCCAGCAGCGTAGCTGTAGCGGGGCCCGAGACCCAGTACTTC. Looking up the rest from reference TRBV9 and TRBJ2-5 gives the full variable domain: DSGVTQTPKHLITATGQRVTLRCSPRSGDLSVYWYQQSLDQGLQFLIQYYNGEERAKGNILERFSAQQFPDLHSELNLSSLELGDSALYFCASSVAVAGPETQYFGPGTRLLVL.

This clone was detected only a few times. The rearrangement links TRBV6-6 to TRBJ1-4; tentatively, D is TRBD1 (6 bases). The germline V and J ends were trimmed by 2 bases and 8 bases, with 9 bases remaining between them. This CDR3 comprises 13 residues. Germline V lookup: CDR1 MNHNY, CDR2 SVGAGI (reference sequence). The CDR3, as DNA: TGTGCCAGCAGTTACGCAGGGGACGAAAAACTGTTTTTT. This codes for CASSYAGDEKLFF.

The chain employs TRBV7-9 and TRBJ2-1, with 9 bases lining up with TRBD1. The CDR3 consists of 15 residues. V lost 5 bases and J lost 4; bases outside the gene matches: 6. The germline CDR1 and CDR2 sequences are SEHNR and FQNEAQ (reference sequence). CDR3 nucleotides: TGTGCCAGCAGCATACAGGGGGCGTCTTACAATGAGCAGTTCTTC. Its protein is CASSIQGASYNEQFF.

A few counts support this clone. The J gene is TRBJ1-1, the V gene TRBV29-1, with TRBD1 identical over 7 bases. V shed 7 bases, J shed 3 bases, and the junction held 5 bases outside the gene matches. The germline gives CDR1 SQVTM, CDR2 ANQGSEA. The CDR3 length is 12 residues. CDR3 sequence reads: CSAATGDTEAFF. The CDR3 region has the DNA TGCAGCGCCGCCACAGGGGACACTGAAGCTTTCTTT.

V is TRBV27 and J is TRBJ1-1; D may be TRBD1 (5 bases). V shed 2 bases and J shed 0 bases, with 10 bases lying between them. The CDR3 has 15 residues. CDR1 and CDR2 from the germline V gene are MNHEY and SMNVEV (reference sequence). The CDR3 nucleotides are TGTGCCAGCAGTTTAGGGGCTACCCTGAACACTGAAGCTTTCTTT. Residues: CASSLGATLNTEAFF.

The CDR3 DNA sequence: TGTGCCAGTAGTATAGATCACGGCCGCTATAATTCACCCCTCCACTTT. Translation: CASSIDHGRYNSPLHF. The J gene is TRBJ1-6, the V gene TRBV19; D is undetermined. The germline V and J ends were trimmed by 0 bases and 3 bases, with 9 bases remaining between them. Germline CDR1 reads LNHDA; CDR2 reads SQIVND (reference sequence). This CDR3 comprises 16 residues.

Notes on this clone: This probably arose from a read error, given a far larger clone one base away. The chain has TRBV6-5 and TRBJ2-1; 11 bases match TRBD2. The CDR3 has 15 amino acids. CDR1 and CDR2 from the germline V gene are MNHEY and SVGAGI. V shed 0 bases, J shed 6 bases, and the junction held 1 base outside the gene matches. In DNA form, the CDR3 reads TGTGCCAGCAGTTACTCTAGCGGGGGGGCCAATGAGCAGTTCTTC. Residues: CASSYSSGGANEQFF.

With regard to this clone: The identical CDR3 is also encoded by other nucleotide sequences in the sample. This chain uses TRBV4-1 with TRBJ2-5; no reliable D call. CDR1 is MGHRA and CDR2 is YSYEKL in the germline V gene. V was shortened by 0 bases and J by 3 bases, with 5 bases between the two germline ends. The CDR3 runs 13 residues. CDR3 residues: CASSQDPEETQYF. The CDR3 DNA reads TGCGCCAGCAGCCAAGATCCAGAAGAGACCCAGTACTTC.

This clone was counted only a few times. The chain joins TRBV30 to TRBJ1-1, with D possibly TRBD1 on 5 matching bases. Germline V gene sequence: CDR1 GTSNPN, CDR2 SVGIG (reference sequence). The CDR3 runs 13 residues. Trimming took off 0 bases at V and 5 bases at J, with 10 bases between the two ends. CDR3 loop: CAWSVDRRTEAFF. CDR3 DNA sequence: TGTGCCTGGAGTGTTGACAGAAGGACTGAAGCTTTCTTT. The whole variable domain, filled in from reference TRBV30 and TRBJ1-1, reads SQTIHQWPATLVQPVGSPLSLECTVEGTSNPNLYWYRQAAGRGLQLLFYSVGIGQISSEVPQNLSASRPQDRQFILSSKKLLLSDSGFYLCAWSVDRRTEAFFGQGTRLTVV.